What follows are 31 T cell receptor beta chains derived from one specimen sequenced in a study of T cell responses to AZD1222 COVID-19 vaccine. Sequencing used immunoSEQ multiplex PCR; TCRdb keeps in-frame clones, though not all of them. Altogether approximately 100,000 clones are present, around 84% being singletons, with the ten largest covering over 1.2%. Sample: peripheral blood, taken on day 0 of AZD1222 vaccination. The receptors shown here come from an adult in good health.

This clone showed up just a few times. The rearrangement uses TRBV7-3 and TRBJ1-5; D is possibly TRBD1 (5 bases). CDR3 length: 13 residues. CDR1 is SGHTA, CDR2 FQGTGA, per germline. In DNA, the CDR3 is TGTGGCAAGCCCCAGGGAGGAGGTCAGCCCCAGCATTTT. Its protein product is CGKPQGGGQPQHF.

This clone came up once. V gene TRBV9 combines with J gene TRBJ2-3; 13 bases agree with TRBD2. Germline loops: CDR1 SGDLS, CDR2 YYNGEE. V shed 4 bases and J 5 bases; nucleotides not matched to a gene: 10. The CDR3 covers 17 residues. CDR3 region: CASSTRTSGRVLDTQYF. Written as DNA, the CDR3 is TGTGCCAGCAGCACCCGGACTAGCGGGAGAGTATTAGATACGCAGTATTTT.

This clone appeared a few times. V and J are TRBV5-1 and TRBJ1-1; 7 positions agree with TRBD1. The CDR3 covers 13 residues. Germline V gives CDR1 SGHRS, CDR2 YFSETQ. V gave up 0 bases and J gave up 5 bases; unmatched junction bases: 1. CDR3 region: CASSLEQGTEAFF. The DNA for the CDR3 is TGCGCCAGCAGCTTGGAACAGGGGACTGAAGCTTTCTTT.

The chain links TRBV19 to TRBJ2-7; a weak D match, TRBD1 (5 bases). This CDR3 region has 13 residues. The germline V gene encodes CDR1 LNHDA and CDR2 SQIVND (reference sequence). V gave up 5 bases and J gave up 3 bases, with 11 bases separating them. This chain's CDR3 is CASSSGNLYEQYF. CDR3 DNA: TGTGCCAGTAGTTCAGGGAATCTCTACGAGCAGTACTTC. Drawing the rest from reference TRBV19 and TRBJ2-7, the complete variable domain is DGGITQSPKYLFRKEGQNVTLSCEQNLNHDAMYWYRQDPGQGLRLIYYSQIVNDFQKGDIAEGYSVSREKKESFPLTVTSAQKNPTAFYLCASSSGNLYEQYFGPGTRLTVT.

This clone was picked up one time. The rearrangement links TRBV5-1 to TRBJ2-3, with D unresolved. CDR3 size: 14 residues. Germline loops: CDR1 SGHRS, CDR2 YFSETQ. V shed 4 bases and J shed 3 bases, with 12 bases lying between them. The CDR3 sequence is CASSPGRITDTQYF. The CDR3 DNA is TGCGCCAGCAGCCCCGGACGCATAACAGATACGCAGTATTTT.

The rearrangement links TRBV24-1 to TRBJ2-1, with 7 bases lining up with TRBD2. V lost 2 bases and J lost 9; bases outside the gene matches: 9. Germline lookup yields CDR1 KGHDR and CDR2 SFDVKD. The CDR3 covers 15 residues. The CDR3 protein is CATSDYGGGPSEQFF. DNA of the CDR3: TGTGCCACCAGTGATTACGGCGGGGGACCTAGTGAGCAGTTCTTC.

This clone was detected only once. The chain carries TRBV28 and TRBJ1-5, with D perhaps matching TRBD1 (5 bases). CDR1 is MDHEN and CDR2 is SYDVKM in the germline V gene. The ends were cut back, 8 bases at V and 1 base at J, with 9 bases in the middle. This CDR3 has 13 amino acids. CDR3 region: CASRGPSNQPQHF. Here the CDR3 DNA reads TGTGCCAGCCGGGGCCCGAGCAATCAGCCCCAGCATTTT.

CDR3 sequence (DNA): TGTGCCAGCAGTTACTTTTCGGGGGCCTCCTACGAGCAGTACTTC. This codes for CASSYFSGASYEQYF. The chain uses TRBV6-2 or TRBV6-3 and TRBJ2-7; the D gene could be TRBD1 or TRBD2 (6 bases each). Germline V gene data show CDR1 as MNHEY and CDR2 as SVGEGT. The length of the CDR3 is 15 residues. V gave up 1 base and J gave up 0 bases, with 10 bases separating them.

The chain recombines TRBV6-5 with TRBJ1-2; 8 bases map to TRBD1. The CDR3 sequence is 14 residues long. Germline V gene sequence: CDR1 MNHEY, CDR2 SVGAGI. With V trimmed by 3 bases and J by 7 bases, 7 bases remained unmatched. CDR3: CASSYTTGARGYTF. The CDR3 DNA reads as TGTGCCAGCAGTTATACGACAGGGGCCCGTGGCTACACCTTC.

This chain connects TRBV21-1 to TRBJ1-1; the table's D call TRBD1 went unverified against the DNA. TRBV21-1 is marked as a pseudogene. The CDR3 runs 16 residues. The CDR3 spells CASSNGVARGHTEAFF. The CDR3 coding sequence is TGTGCCAGCAGCAATGGCGTGGCCAGGGGGCACACTGAAGCTTTCTTT.

V gene TRBV6-5 combines with J gene TRBJ1-2; D call uncertain. The CDR3 length is 15 residues. The germline V gene has CDR1 MNHEY and CDR2 SVGAGI. V lost 6 bases and J lost 2, with 16 bases in between. The CDR3 here is CASSPVERPNYGYTF. The CDR3 nucleotides are TGTGCCAGCAGCCCGGTTGAGAGACCCAACTATGGCTACACCTTC.

The chain uses TRBV5-1 and TRBJ2-3, with 7 bases identical to TRBD1. The CDR3 length is 14 residues. Germline-derived CDR1 and CDR2 are SGHRS and YFSETQ. V shed 8 bases, J shed 2 bases, and the junction held 8 bases outside the gene matches. The CDR3 nucleotides are TGCGCCAGTAATAAAGGACAGGTCACAGATACGCAGTATTTT. Translation gives CASNKGQVTDTQYF.

The V and J genes are TRBV4-1 and TRBJ1-1; maybe TRBD1 (6 bases). Between the trimmed V and J ends, which lost 3 bases and 5 bases, there was a span of 13 bases. CDR3 length: 14 residues. CDR1 and CDR2 from the germline V gene are MGHRA and YSYEKL. The CDR3 DNA reads TGCGCCAGCAGCCAGTACAGGGCCGGAACTGAAGCTTTCTTT. Amino acid sequence: CASSQYRAGTEAFF.

This clone was seen only once. The chain links TRBV12-3 or TRBV12-4 to TRBJ2-1; no definite D call. This CDR3 is 11 amino acids long. V lost 6 bases, J lost 7 bases, and 7 bases lay in between. The CDR3 loop is CASSLINEQFF. CDR3 bases: TGTGCCAGCAGCCTTATAAATGAGCAGTTCTTC.

The chain has TRBV6-5 and TRBJ1-2; no reliable D call. Germline CDR1 is MNHEY and CDR2 is SVGAGI. The CDR3 contains 14 residues. V lost 6 bases to trimming and J lost 2 bases, with 13 bases between them. The CDR3 DNA sequence: TGTGCCAGCAGACGGGGAGAGGACAACTATGGCTACACCTTC. This encodes CASRRGEDNYGYTF.

The rearrangement joins TRBV20-1 to TRBJ1-2, with D possibly being TRBD1 (5 bases). Looked up from germline, CDR1 is DFQATT and CDR2 is SNEGSKA (reference sequence). This CDR3 has 14 amino acids. Trimming stripped 3 bases from V and 8 bases from J, with 19 bases between. CDR3 in amino acids: CSASGVLGGRGYTF. The CDR3 coding sequence is TGCAGTGCTAGTGGGGTTTTGGGGGGGAGAGGCTACACCTTC.

This clone was counted once. The CDR3 sequence: CASSFQGTYGYTF. CDR3 nucleotide sequence: TGTGCCAGCAGTTTTCAGGGTACCTATGGCTACACCTTC. The chain recombines TRBV5-6 with TRBJ1-2, with a tentative D call TRBD1 (5 bases). CDR3 length: 13 amino acids. V was pared by 5 bases and J by 4 bases, with 12 bases between. Germline CDR1 SGHDT, CDR2 YYEEEE.

As to this clone: Other nucleotide sequences in the sample specify the same CDR3. V usage is TRBV18 and J usage is TRBJ1-1; D unresolved. Germline lookup yields CDR1 KGHSH and CDR2 LQKENI. Trimming left V 3 bases short and J 0 bases short, with 5 bases between. The CDR3 sequence is 13 residues long. The CDR3 sequence is CASSPDMNTEAFF. The CDR3 coding sequence is TGTGCCAGCTCACCTGACATGAACACTGAAGCTTTCTTT.

The chain joins TRBV5-1 to TRBJ2-7; 9 bases line up with TRBD1. V was pared by 4 bases and J by 2 bases, with 7 bases of the junction left unmatched. Germline V gives CDR1 SGHRS, CDR2 YFSETQ. CDR3 length: 15 amino acids. CDR3 sequence: CASSVGQGGPYEQYF. DNA of the CDR3: TGCGCCAGCAGCGTGGGACAGGGAGGACCCTACGAGCAGTACTTC. The whole variable domain, remainder taken from reference TRBV5-1 and TRBJ2-7, is KAGVTQTPRYLIKTRGQQVTLSCSPISGHRSVSWYQQTPGQGLQFLFEYFSETQRNKGNFPGRFSGRQFSNSRSEMNVSTLELGDSALYLCASSVGQGGPYEQYFGPGTRLTVT.

The V gene is TRBV28, the J gene TRBJ1-1, with 9 bases aligning to TRBD1. Unmatched junction bases numbered 6, after V lost 3 bases and J lost 4 bases. Germline CDR1 MDHEN, CDR2 SYDVKM. The CDR3 spans 15 residues. The CDR3 is CASSLGGTGSTEAFF. The CDR3 DNA reads as TGTGCCAGCAGTTTGGGTGGGACAGGGTCCACTGAAGCTTTCTTT.

The CDR3 sequence: CASSRREEKLFF. In DNA form, the CDR3 reads TGTGCCAGCAGTCGGAGGGAGGAAAAACTGTTTTTT. The rearrangement uses TRBV2 and TRBJ1-4; D call uncertain. The germline gives CDR1 SNHLY, CDR2 FYNNEI. Trimming took off 5 bases at V and 8 bases at J, with 9 bases between the two ends. The CDR3 is made up of 12 amino acids.

The rearrangement links TRBV5-1 to TRBJ1-2; D remains ambiguous. Deletions cut 0 bases from V and 4 bases from J, with 10 bases between. The CDR3 spans 14 residues. The V gene's germline CDR1 is SGHRS and CDR2 YFSETQ. The chain's CDR3 is CASSLEDPSYGYTF. Written as DNA, the CDR3 is TGCGCCAGCAGCTTGGAGGACCCCAGCTATGGCTACACCTTC.

The chain employs TRBV2 and TRBJ1-2; D is uncertain. The germline CDR1 and CDR2 sequences are SNHLY and FYNNEI. Trimming stripped 7 bases from V and 7 bases from J, with 25 bases between. The CDR3 has 16 residues. Here the CDR3 reads CASMSGQGSTYGGYTF. CDR3 DNA sequence: TGTGCCAGCATGAGTGGGCAAGGAAGTACCTATGGTGGCTACACCTTC.

The V gene is TRBV20-1, the J gene TRBJ1-2; D gene unclear. Trimming left V 0 bases short and J 4 bases short, with 0 bases between. Germline CDR1 and CDR2: DFQATT and SNEGSKA (reference sequence). The CDR3 extends over 10 amino acids. DNA of the CDR3: TGCAGTGCTAGAGACTATGGCTACACCTTC. Encoded protein: CSARDYGYTF.

This clone was counted a single time. The J gene is TRBJ2-3, the V gene TRBV29-1; D may be TRBD2 (5 bases). The V gene's germline CDR1 is SQVTM and CDR2 ANQGSEA. Trimming removed 0 bases from V and 3 bases from J, with 10 bases in between. The CDR3 has 14 residues. This CDR3 reads CSVEDGTGTDTQYF. For the CDR3, the DNA is TGCAGCGTTGAAGATGGAACGGGGACAGATACGCAGTATTTT.

Of note for this clone: Other DNA variants within this sample encode the same CDR3. The rearrangement uses TRBV11-3 and TRBJ2-1; D is unclear. The germline V gene encodes CDR1 SGHNT and CDR2 YENEEA. Trimming cost V 1 base and J 5 bases, with 6 bases left between them. The CDR3 has 13 amino acids. CDR3 amino acids: CASSLGANNEQFF. CDR3 DNA: TGTGCCAGCAGCTTAGGGGCGAACAATGAGCAGTTCTTC.

The chain carries TRBV28 and TRBJ2-1; possibly TRBD1 or TRBD2 for D (5 bases each). The V and J ends lost 2 bases and 8 bases respectively, with 13 bases between them. The CDR3 has 14 amino acids. Germline V CDR1 and CDR2: MDHEN, SYDVKM. This CDR3 reads CASSLPGTPHEQFF. CDR3 sequence (DNA): TGTGCCAGCAGTTTACCCGGGACCCCCCATGAGCAGTTCTTC.

Written as DNA, the CDR3 is TGTGCCAGCAGTTACGGGACAGGGGGCTATGGCTACACCTTC. It is translated as CASSYGTGGYGYTF. The rearrangement links TRBV6-5 to TRBJ1-2; TRBD1 matches at 11 bases. Trimming took 2 bases from V and 4 from J; bases not matched to a gene: 0. Germline-derived CDR1 and CDR2 are MNHEY and SVGAGI. CDR3 size: 14 residues.

This clone came up once. V and J are TRBV3-1 (or the pseudogene TRBV3-2) and TRBJ2-1; 9 positions agree with TRBD2. There are 17 residues in the CDR3. Trimming at V came to 0 bases and at J to 3 bases, leaving 6 bases not matched to a gene. Per germline, CDR1 LGHDT and CDR2 YNNKEL (reference sequence). The CDR3 DNA sequence: TGTGCCAGCAGCCAAGATGAGACTAGCGGATACTACAATGAGCAGTTCTTC. Translating it yields CASSQDETSGYYNEQFF.

This chain joins TRBV6-6 and TRBJ2-5; TRBD1 aligns across 8 bases. The ends lost 6 bases at V and 2 bases at J; junction bases unmatched: 8. The CDR3 has 15 residues. Germline V lookup: CDR1 MNHNY, CDR2 SVGAGI (reference sequence). The CDR3: CASSPGQGRQETQYF. CDR3 in DNA: TGTGCCAGCAGCCCAGGACAGGGTAGACAAGAGACCCAGTACTTC.

V gene TRBV3-1 (or the pseudogene TRBV3-2) combines with J gene TRBJ2-5; D might be TRBD1 or TRBD2, each matching 5 bases. The CDR3 loop spans 16 amino acids. With 0 bases removed from V and 4 bases from J, the gap between germline ends came to 15 bases. The germline gives CDR1 LGHDT, CDR2 YNNKEL (reference sequence). This chain's CDR3 is CASSQDPQGEGETQYF. CDR3 DNA: TGTGCCAGCAGCCAAGACCCCCAGGGTGAGGGAGAGACCCAGTACTTC.